This T cell receptor (beta chain) was retrieved from a study of cytomegalovirus exposure and HLA in healthy donors (dated by TCRdb to about 2017). About the investigation overall: According to a later analysis, one platform produced both the approximately 110 validation repertoires and the 670 or so repertoires of the first cohort. Along with the roughly 700-subject first cohort, a separate validation cohort of over a hundred different subjects was used. The study was designed to test whether signatures of past pathogen exposure could be identified by cataloging public T cell receptors. To predict cytomegalovirus infection status, the study brought together high-throughput TCR immunosequencing, statistical association of individual TCRs with disease status, and machine learning. Here is what the overall study found, with its caveats: It was suggested by the authors that the approach could potentially be generalized to other disease states and immunological phenotypes. Subsequent analysis determined that TCRs grouped into clusters in the first cohort also showed a tendency toward co-occurrence across the 120 validation repertoires, and approximately 93% of cluster scores exceeded 0. The classifier was reported to diagnose cytomegalovirus status with high specificity and sensitivity in both the original cohort and the validation cohort. The study listed over 150 TCR beta chains as associated with cytomegalovirus. Most TCR sequences were seen in very few donors, while some public TCRs were found in many individuals. Three of the identified cytomegalovirus-associated TCR beta chains were confirmed in vitro to be specific for cytomegalovirus antigens. All 120 or so repertoires were used to score co-occurrence in the validation cohort in a later analysis, because that analysis had no HLA typing for the cohort.

The protocol used for the library was the immunoSEQ multiplex PCR assay. On the authors' methods: A statistical classification framework was built for diagnosing cytomegalovirus status from the catalog of TCR beta chain sequences. Drawn from immuneACCESS, this table holds only the in-frame rearrangements with V and J called that TCRdb kept. Clones are partly lost; checked studies trace under half to an unresolved V gene and leave the rest unexplained. The V and J calls and clone size come from that table; D and trimming were worked out from the DNA. The sample yields more than 95,000 clones; 89% were counted once. Of the sample, around 1.2% falls within the top ten clones. With regard to this clone: Which antigen it targets is not known. Base-call qualities are not available, and no considerably larger clone is one nucleotide away.

The donors were included in the validation cohort of some 110 subjects, a group kept apart from the roughly 610-subject first cohort. The receptor comes from a woman aged 18-29 years in good health and CMV-seronegative. Sequencing was done on a sample of PBMCs.

The nucleotides are TGTGCCAGCAGGCTGGACAGGGACCCTGGAAACACCATATATTTT. This is translated as CASRLDRDPGNTIYF. Recombination connected TRBV6-5 to TRBJ1-3; TRBD1 aligns with 8 central bases. From the cysteine up to the phenylalanine, the CDR3 has a length of 15 residues. Of the read, only the CDR3 DNA is kept; its 45 bases are in frame from base 1. Via the germline V gene, CDR1 is MNHEY and CDR2 SVGAGI. Trimming removed 6 bases from V and 2 bases from J; the gene matches leave 6 bases unexplained.